This TCR beta chain was sequenced in a study of blood T cell repertoires in COVID-19. In the original workflow: Counts of nucleated cells, estimated from reference gene primer amplification, were obtained. Sequencing was performed with immunoSEQ multiplex PCR; in TCRdb, only in-frame clones are kept and a portion is missing. That table furnishes V, J and clone size, whereas the DNA furnished D and trimming. This sample carries some 150,000 clones, 86% of them seen once, and the ten largest clones take approximately 8.3%. Germline loops: CDR1 LNHDA, CDR2 SQIVND (reference sequence). The CDR3 covers 13 residues. V was clipped by 3 bases and J by 6 bases, with 9 bases between them.

This sequence was found in a woman aged 55-69 years with acute or convalescent COVID-19. The chain carries TRBV19 and TRBJ2-1; possibly TRBD1 for D (6 bases). Sample: peripheral blood. CDR3 in DNA: TGTGCCAGTAGTATGGGGGCGTCCAATGAGCAGTTCTTC. This gives the protein CASSMGASNEQFF.